A selection of T cell receptor beta chains follows, all from one sample in a study of blood T cell repertoires in COVID-19. Profiled with immunoSEQ multiplex PCR; TCRdb holds only in-frame clones, not every one. The data contain hundreds of thousands of clones, approximately 90% of them singletons. Source material: peripheral blood. The receptors derive from a woman in her forties who had recovered from COVID-19. The conserved cysteine and the conserved F or W are not part of the CDR3 here. Each record gives: J gene, V gene, CDR3 protein.

j_call: TRBJ1-1; v_call: TRBV5-1; cdr3_aa: ASTRGDGMTEAF
j_call: TRBJ2-1; v_call: TRBV4-3; cdr3_aa: ASSQESATSDRYNEQF
j_call: TRBJ2-3; v_call: TRBV2; cdr3_aa: ASRALAGGGTDTQY
j_call: TRBJ1-5; v_call: TRBV21-1; cdr3_aa: ASRIQGAPNQPQH
j_call: TRBJ2-7; v_call: TRBV6-2/TRBV6-3; cdr3_aa: ASSYRASGRAPPYEQY
j_call: TRBJ1-1; v_call: TRBV7-9; cdr3_aa: ASSTYGEAF
j_call: TRBJ2-3; v_call: TRBV10-3; cdr3_aa: AISEGLAGGKNTDTQY
j_call: TRBJ2-4; v_call: TRBV6-5; cdr3_aa: ASGRGDRWANIQY
j_call: TRBJ1-1; v_call: TRBV5-4; cdr3_aa: ASRPPTGFGANTEAF
j_call: TRBJ2-5; v_call: TRBV14; cdr3_aa: ASSQALGYQETQY
j_call: TRBJ2-7; v_call: TRBV6-2/TRBV6-3; cdr3_aa: ASSYGGTDLTNEQY